What follows describes a single TCR beta chain. For every subset, genomic DNA was evenly distributed across several immunoSEQ plates. TCRdb keeps only in-frame clones here, not all; method: immunoSEQ multiplex PCR. The data contain 2,100,000 or so clones, approximately 95% of them seen just once; the ten biggest clones take up roughly 0.13%. Germline values: CDR1 MDHEN, CDR2 SYDVKM. The V end was cut by 8 bases, the J end by 3 bases, with 21 bases between. CDR3 length: 16 amino acids. This sample is part of a study of shared clonotypes between healthy human individuals. Nashville, Tennessee was home to all donors, each a Caucasian adult.

Sequencing was performed on naive CD4+ T cells sorted from blood. Sample subset: CD45RA+ positively selected. The sequence came from a man aged 18 to 29 in good health. The genes are TRBV28 and TRBJ2-3; possibly TRBD1 or TRBD2 for D (5 bases each). DNA of the CDR3: TGTGCCAGCGCCCCGGCCGGGGCAGGTGAGACAGATACGCAGTATTTT. Its translation: CASAPAGAGETDTQYF.